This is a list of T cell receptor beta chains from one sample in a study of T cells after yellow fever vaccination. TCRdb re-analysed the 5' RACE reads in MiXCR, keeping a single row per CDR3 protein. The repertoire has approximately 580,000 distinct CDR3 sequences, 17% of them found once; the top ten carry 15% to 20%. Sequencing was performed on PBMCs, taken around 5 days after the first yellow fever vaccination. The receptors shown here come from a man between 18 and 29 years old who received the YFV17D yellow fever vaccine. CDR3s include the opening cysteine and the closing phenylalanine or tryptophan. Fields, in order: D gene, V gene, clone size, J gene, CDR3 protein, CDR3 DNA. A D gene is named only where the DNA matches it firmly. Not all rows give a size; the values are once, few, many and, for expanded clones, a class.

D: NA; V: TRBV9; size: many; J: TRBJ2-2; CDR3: CASSVSPNTGELFF; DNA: TGTGCCAGCAGCGTAAGCCCGAACACCGGGGAGCTGTTTTTT
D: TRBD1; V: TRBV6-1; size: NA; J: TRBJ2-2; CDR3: CASKQGRGLIGELFF; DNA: TGTGCCAGCAAACAGGGCAGGGGGTTAATAGGGGAGCTGTTTTTT
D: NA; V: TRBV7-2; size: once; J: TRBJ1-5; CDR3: CASRAPGQPQHF; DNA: TGTGCCAGCAGAGCCCCCGGGCAGCCCCAGCATTTT
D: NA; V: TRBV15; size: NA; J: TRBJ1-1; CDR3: CATHPRGSNTEAFF; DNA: TGTGCCACTCACCCCCGGGGAAGTAACACTGAAGCTTTCTTT
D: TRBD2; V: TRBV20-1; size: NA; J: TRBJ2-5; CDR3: CRLGGTQETQYF; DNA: TGCAGGCTCGGGGGGACCCAAGAGACCCAGTACTTC
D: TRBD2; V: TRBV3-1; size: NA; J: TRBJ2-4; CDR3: CASSTGLAGGRAMDIQYF; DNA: TGTGCCAGCAGCACGGGGCTAGCGGGGGGCAGGGCGATGGACATTCAGTACTTC
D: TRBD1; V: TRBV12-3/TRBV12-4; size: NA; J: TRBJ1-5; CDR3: CASSTQGKSNQPQHF; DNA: TGTGCCAGCAGCACACAGGGGAAGAGCAATCAGCCCCAGCATTTT
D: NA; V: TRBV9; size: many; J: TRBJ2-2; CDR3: CASSVEVDHFAGELFF; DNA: TGTGCCAGCAGCGTAGAGGTCGACCACTTCGCCGGGGAGCTGTTTTTT
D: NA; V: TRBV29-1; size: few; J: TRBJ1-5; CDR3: CSVALDSNRNQPQHF; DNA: TGCAGCGTTGCTTTAGATTCTAATCGCAATCAGCCCCAGCATTTT
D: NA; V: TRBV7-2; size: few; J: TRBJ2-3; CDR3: CASSSQLVRGSTDTQYF; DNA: TGTGCCAGCAGCTCCCAACTAGTGAGGGGTAGCACAGATACGCAGTATTTT
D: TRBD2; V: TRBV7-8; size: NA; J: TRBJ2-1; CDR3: CASSVSQRGGNEQFF; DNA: TGTGCCAGCAGCGTTAGCCAGCGGGGGGGGAATGAGCAGTTCTTC
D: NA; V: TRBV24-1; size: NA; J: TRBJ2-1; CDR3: CATSDTTGNPGYNEQFF; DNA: TGTGCCACCAGTGACACAACCGGGAACCCGGGTTACAATGAGCAGTTCTTC
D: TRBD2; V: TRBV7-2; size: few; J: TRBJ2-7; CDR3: CASSLVAGGYEQYF; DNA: TGTGCCAGCAGCTTAGTGGCGGGGGGTTACGAGCAGTACTTC
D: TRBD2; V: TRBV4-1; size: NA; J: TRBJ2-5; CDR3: CASSLLAGLIETQYF; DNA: TGCGCCAGCAGCCTATTAGCGGGGCTCATAGAGACCCAGTACTTC
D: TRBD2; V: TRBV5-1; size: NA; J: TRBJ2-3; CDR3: CASSPFGGSPTLRDTQYF; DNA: TGCGCCAGCAGCCCCTTCGGGGGGAGTCCTACTCTTCGGGATACGCAGTATTTT
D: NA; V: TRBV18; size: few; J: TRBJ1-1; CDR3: CASSPPLVGAFF; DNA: TGTGCCAGCTCACCGCCGTTGGTCGGGGCTTTCTTT
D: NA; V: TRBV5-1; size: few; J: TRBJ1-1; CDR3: CASSLDNPGPAFF; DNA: TGCGCCAGCAGCTTGGACAACCCAGGGCCCGCTTTCTTT
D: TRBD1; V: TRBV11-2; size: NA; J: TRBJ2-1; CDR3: CASRTTGGASQFF; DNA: TGTGCCAGCAGGACTACAGGGGGCGCGAGCCAGTTCTTC
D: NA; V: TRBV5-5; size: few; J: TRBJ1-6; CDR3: CASSSGHQALHF; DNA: TGTGCCAGCAGCTCGGGACATCAGGCCCTCCACTTT
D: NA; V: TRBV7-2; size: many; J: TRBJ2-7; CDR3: CASRGRAPYEQYF; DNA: TGTGCCAGCAGAGGTCGGGCACCCTACGAGCAGTACTTC
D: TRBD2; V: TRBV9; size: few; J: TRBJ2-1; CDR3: CASSQIPLAGGRAYEQFF; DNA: TGTGCCAGCAGCCAAATCCCCCTAGCGGGGGGGCGAGCATATGAGCAGTTCTTC
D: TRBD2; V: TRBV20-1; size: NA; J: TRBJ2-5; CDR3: CSAGLAGEETQYF; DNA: TGCAGTGCCGGACTAGCGGGGGAAGAGACCCAGTACTTC
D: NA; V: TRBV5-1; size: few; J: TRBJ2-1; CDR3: CASSPMGLYNEQFF; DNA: TGCGCCAGCAGCCCCATGGGGCTGTACAATGAGCAGTTCTTC
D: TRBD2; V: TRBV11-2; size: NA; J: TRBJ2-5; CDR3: CASSLGTSGGRETQYF; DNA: TGTGCCAGCAGCTTAGGGACTAGCGGGGGTAGAGAGACCCAGTACTTC
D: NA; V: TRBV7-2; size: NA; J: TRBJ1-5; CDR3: CASSFRGRNQPQHF; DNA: TGTGCCAGCAGCTTTCGGGGACGCAATCAGCCCCAGCATTTT
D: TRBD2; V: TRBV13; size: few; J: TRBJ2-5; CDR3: CASSSNGGRPIQETQYF; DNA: TGTGCCAGCAGCTCAAACGGGGGGAGGCCCATCCAAGAGACCCAGTACTTC
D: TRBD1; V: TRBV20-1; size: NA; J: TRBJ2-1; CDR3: CSARKRQGSYNEQFF; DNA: TGCAGTGCGAGAAAGAGACAGGGGTCCTACAATGAGCAGTTCTTC
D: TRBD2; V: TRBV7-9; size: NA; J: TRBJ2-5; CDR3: CASSLYSGGEETQYF; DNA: TGTGCCAGCAGCCTCTATAGCGGGGGGGAAGAGACCCAGTACTTC
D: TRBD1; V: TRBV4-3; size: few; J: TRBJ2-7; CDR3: CASSQDRGLDAYEQYF; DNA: TGCGCCAGCAGCCAAGACAGGGGGCTGGACGCCTACGAGCAGTACTTC
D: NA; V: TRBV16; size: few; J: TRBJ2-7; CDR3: CASSQAGAQHEQYF; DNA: TGTGCCAGCAGCCAAGCAGGGGCGCAGCACGAGCAGTACTTC
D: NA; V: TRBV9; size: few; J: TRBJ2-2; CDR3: CASSVVGRNTGELFF; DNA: TGTGCCAGCAGCGTAGTTGGGCGGAACACCGGGGAGCTGTTTTTT
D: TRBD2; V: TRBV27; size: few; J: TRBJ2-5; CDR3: CASSLASGGVQTQYF; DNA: TGTGCCAGCAGTTTGGCTAGCGGGGGGGTACAGACCCAGTACTTC
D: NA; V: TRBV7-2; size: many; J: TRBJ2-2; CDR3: CASSLYGAFTGELFF; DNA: TGTGCCAGCAGCTTATACGGGGCCTTCACCGGGGAGCTGTTTTTT
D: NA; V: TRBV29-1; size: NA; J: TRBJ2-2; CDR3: CSIGTDTGELFF; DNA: TGCAGCATCGGGACCGATACCGGGGAGCTGTTTTTT
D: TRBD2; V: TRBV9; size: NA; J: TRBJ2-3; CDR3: CASSVSSGGSTDTQYF; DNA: TGTGCCAGCAGCGTATCTAGCGGGGGGTCCACAGATACGCAGTATTTT
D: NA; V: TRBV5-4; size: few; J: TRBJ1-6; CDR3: CASSTLLGESPLHF; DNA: TGTGCCAGCAGCACCTTATTGGGGGAATCACCCCTCCACTTT
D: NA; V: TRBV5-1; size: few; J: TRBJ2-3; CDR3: CASSNLQGTTDTQYF; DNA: TGCGCCAGCAGCAACCTGCAGGGTACCACAGATACGCAGTATTTT
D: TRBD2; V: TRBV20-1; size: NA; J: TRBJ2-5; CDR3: CSANRGGVETQYF; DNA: TGCAGTGCTAACCGGGGGGGCGTGGAGACCCAGTACTTC
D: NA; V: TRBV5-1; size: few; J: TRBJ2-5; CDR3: CASSWGILQETQYF; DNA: TGCGCCAGCAGCTGGGGGATACTTCAAGAGACCCAGTACTTC
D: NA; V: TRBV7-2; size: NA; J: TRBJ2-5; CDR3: CASSLKGVPYQETQYF; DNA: TGTGCCAGCAGCTTAAAAGGGGTCCCGTACCAAGAGACCCAGTACTTC
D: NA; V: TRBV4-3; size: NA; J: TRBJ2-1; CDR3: CASSQDEGRRYNEQFF; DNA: TGCGCCAGCAGCCAAGATGAGGGGCGGCGCTACAATGAGCAGTTCTTC
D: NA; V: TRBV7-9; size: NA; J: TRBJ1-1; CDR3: CASSTDEAFF; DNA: TGTGCCAGCAGCACAGATGAAGCTTTCTTT
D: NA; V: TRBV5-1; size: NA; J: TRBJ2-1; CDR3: CASSFWTGIDEQFF; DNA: TGCGCCAGCAGCTTTTGGACGGGGATTGATGAGCAGTTCTTC
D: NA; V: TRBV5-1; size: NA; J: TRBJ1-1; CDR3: CASRDFPPSLEAFF; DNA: TGCGCCAGCAGAGATTTCCCACCCAGTTTGGAAGCTTTCTTT
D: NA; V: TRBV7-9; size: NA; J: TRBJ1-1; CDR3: CASRGGEFRLNTEAFF; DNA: TGTGCCAGCAGGGGAGGTGAATTTCGGCTGAACACTGAAGCTTTCTTT
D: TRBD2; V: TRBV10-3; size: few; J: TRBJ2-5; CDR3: CAISESITSGGETQYF; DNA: TGTGCCATCAGTGAGTCGATAACTAGCGGGGGAGAGACCCAGTACTTC
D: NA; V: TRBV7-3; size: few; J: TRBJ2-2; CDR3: CASTPTPGNTGELFF; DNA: TGTGCCAGCACCCCAACCCCGGGCAACACCGGGGAGCTGTTTTTT
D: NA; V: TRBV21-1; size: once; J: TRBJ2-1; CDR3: CASSNRGPGLAGTSSYNEQFF; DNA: TGTGCCAGCAGCAACCGCGGTCCGGGACTAGCGGGGACAAGCTCCTACAATGAGCAGTTCTTC
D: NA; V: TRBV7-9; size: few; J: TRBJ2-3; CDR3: CASSLVQSSTDTQYF; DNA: TGTGCCAGCAGCTTAGTACAGTCTAGCACAGATACGCAGTATTTT
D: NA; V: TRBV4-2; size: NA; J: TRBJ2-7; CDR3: CASSRSGGLGLYEQYF; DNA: TGTGCCAGCAGCCGTAGTGGGGGTTTAGGTCTCTACGAGCAGTACTTC
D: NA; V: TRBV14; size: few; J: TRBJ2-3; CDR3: CASSLLGAGITDTQYF; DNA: TGTGCCAGCAGCCTCTTGGGGGCAGGGATCACAGATACGCAGTATTTT
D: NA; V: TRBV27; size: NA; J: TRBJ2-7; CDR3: CASSSRDAGHEQYF; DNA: TGTGCCAGCAGTTCCCGGGACGCGGGCCACGAGCAGTACTTC
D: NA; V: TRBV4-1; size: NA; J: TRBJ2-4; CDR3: CASGQDLRESKAKNIQYF; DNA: TGCGCCAGCGGCCAAGATCTTCGGGAGTCCAAAGCCAAAAACATTCAGTACTTC
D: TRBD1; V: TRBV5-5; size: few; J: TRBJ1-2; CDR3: CASSTDRDRGRNGYTF; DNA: TGTGCCAGCAGCACGGACAGGGACAGGGGAAGAAATGGCTACACCTTC
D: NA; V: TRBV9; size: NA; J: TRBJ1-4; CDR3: CASSVVGKPLGEKLFF; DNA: TGTGCCAGCAGCGTAGTAGGGAAACCCCTGGGTGAAAAACTGTTTTTT
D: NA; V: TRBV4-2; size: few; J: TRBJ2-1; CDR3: CASSPGDTRGNEQFF; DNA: TGTGCCAGCAGCCCAGGAGACACCCGGGGGAATGAGCAGTTCTTC
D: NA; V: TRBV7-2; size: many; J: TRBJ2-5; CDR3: CASSLVVAGQETQYF; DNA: TGTGCCAGCAGCTTAGTGGTGGCAGGGCAAGAGACCCAGTACTTC
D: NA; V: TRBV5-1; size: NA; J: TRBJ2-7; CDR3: CASSLDSPAYEQYF; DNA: TGCGCCAGCAGCTTGGATTCGCCAGCCTACGAGCAGTACTTC
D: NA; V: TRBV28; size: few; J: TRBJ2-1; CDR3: CASSLFVRLAVGQPYNEQFF; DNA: TGTGCCAGCAGTTTATTCGTACGGTTGGCGGTGGGGCAGCCCTACAATGAGCAGTTCTTC
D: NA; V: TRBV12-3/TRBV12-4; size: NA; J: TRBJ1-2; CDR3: CATQRWAALNYGYTF; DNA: TGTGCCACACAAAGGTGGGCAGCCCTGAACTATGGCTACACCTTC